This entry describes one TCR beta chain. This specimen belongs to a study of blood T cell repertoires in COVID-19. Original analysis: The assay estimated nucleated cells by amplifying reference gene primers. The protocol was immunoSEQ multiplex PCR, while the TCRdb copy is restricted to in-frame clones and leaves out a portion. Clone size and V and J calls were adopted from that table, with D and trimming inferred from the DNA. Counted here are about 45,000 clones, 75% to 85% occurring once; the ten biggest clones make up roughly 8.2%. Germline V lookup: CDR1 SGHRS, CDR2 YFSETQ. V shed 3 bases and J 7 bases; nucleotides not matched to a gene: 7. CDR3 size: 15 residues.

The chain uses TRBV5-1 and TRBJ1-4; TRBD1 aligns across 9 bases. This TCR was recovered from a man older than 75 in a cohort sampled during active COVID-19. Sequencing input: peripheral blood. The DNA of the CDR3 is TGCGCCAGCAGCTCGACAGGGGGGGATGGTGAAAAACTGTTTTTT. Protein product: CASSSTGGDGEKLFF.